The source of this T cell receptor beta chain is a study of shared clonotypes between healthy human individuals. The overall study: The donors, a couple of women and three men, were aged 18 to 49.

V lost 3 bases and J 4 bases, leaving 9 bases between the germline ends. Germline loops: CDR1 SQVTM, CDR2 ANQGSEA. CDR3 length: 12 residues. The count of this clone is one. Sequencing used immunoSEQ multiplex PCR; TCRdb keeps in-frame clones, though not all of them. The sample includes roughly 2 million clones, about 95% of them seen just once. The naive CD8 subset, CD45RO-negative cells positively selected for CCR7, excluded terminally differentiated effector memory CD45RA+ cells. Everyone who donated was a Caucasian adult who lived in Nashville, Tennessee. The chain uses TRBV29-1 and TRBJ1-2; D remains unclear. Sequencing was done on a sample of naive CD8+ T cells sorted from blood. The origin of this receptor is a man younger than 35 in good health. The CDR3 DNA is TGCAGCGTTGACATGGACCCCTATGGCTACACCTTC. Translated, it gives CSVDMDPYGYTF.